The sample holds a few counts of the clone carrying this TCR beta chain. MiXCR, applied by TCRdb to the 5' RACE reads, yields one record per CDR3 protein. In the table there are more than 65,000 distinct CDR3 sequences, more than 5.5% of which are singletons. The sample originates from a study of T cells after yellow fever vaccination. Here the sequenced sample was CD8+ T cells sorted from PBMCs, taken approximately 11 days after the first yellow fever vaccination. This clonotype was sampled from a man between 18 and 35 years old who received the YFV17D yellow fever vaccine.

CDR3 protein: CASSLEVRDEQFF. CDR3 in DNA: TGTGCCAGCAGCTTAGAGGTGAGGGATGAGCAGTTCTTC. The chain links TRBV7-9 to TRBJ2-1; TRBD2 might be the D (5 bases). V lost 1 base to trimming and J lost 8 bases, with 9 bases between them. The germline V gene encodes CDR1 SEHNR and CDR2 FQNEAQ (reference sequence). The CDR3 length is 13 residues. The full variable domain, in which reference TRBV7-9 and TRBJ2-1 provide the parts outside the CDR3, is DTGVSQNPRHKITKRGQNVTFRCDPISEHNRLYWYRQTLGQGPEFLTYFQNEAQLEKSRLLSDRFSAERPKGSFSTLEIQRTEQGDSAMYLCASSLEVRDEQFFGPGTRLTVL.